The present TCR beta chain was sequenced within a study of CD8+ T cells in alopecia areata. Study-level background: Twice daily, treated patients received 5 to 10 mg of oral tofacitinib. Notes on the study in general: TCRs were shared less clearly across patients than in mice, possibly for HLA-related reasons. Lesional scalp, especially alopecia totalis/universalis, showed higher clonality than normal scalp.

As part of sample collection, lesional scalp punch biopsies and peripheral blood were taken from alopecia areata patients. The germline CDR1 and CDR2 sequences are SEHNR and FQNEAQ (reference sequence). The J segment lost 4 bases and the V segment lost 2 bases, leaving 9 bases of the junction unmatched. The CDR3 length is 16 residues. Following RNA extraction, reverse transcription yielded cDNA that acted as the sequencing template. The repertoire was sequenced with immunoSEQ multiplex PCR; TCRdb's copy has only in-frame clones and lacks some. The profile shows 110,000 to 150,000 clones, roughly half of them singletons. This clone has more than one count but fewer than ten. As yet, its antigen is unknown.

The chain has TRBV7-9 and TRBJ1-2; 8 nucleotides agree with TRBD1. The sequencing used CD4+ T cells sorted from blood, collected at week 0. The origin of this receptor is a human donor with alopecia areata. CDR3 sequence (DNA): TGTGCCAGCAGCTTATCAGGGGGCGGGAACCTCTATGGCTACACCTTC. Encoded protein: CASSLSGGGNLYGYTF.